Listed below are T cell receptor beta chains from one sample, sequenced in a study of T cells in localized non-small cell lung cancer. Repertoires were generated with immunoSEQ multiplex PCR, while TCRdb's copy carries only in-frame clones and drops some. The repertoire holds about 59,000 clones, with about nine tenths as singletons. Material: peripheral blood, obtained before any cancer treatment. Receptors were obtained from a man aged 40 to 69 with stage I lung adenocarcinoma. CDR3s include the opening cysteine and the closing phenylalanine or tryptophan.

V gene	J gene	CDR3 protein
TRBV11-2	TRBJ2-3	CASILPGGDTQYF
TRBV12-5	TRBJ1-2	CASGLESYGYTF
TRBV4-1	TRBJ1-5	CASSQPGTGRKQPQHF
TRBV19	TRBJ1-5	CASSQPRPPGQPQHF
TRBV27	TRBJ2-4	CASRSLAGEIQYF
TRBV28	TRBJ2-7	CASSLRRGYEQYF
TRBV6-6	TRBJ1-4	CASSFDRANEKLFF
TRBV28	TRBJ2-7	CASSSTPSYEQYF
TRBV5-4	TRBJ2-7	CASSKATGEVYEQYF
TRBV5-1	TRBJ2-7	CASSLESGDWDEQYF